This is a list of T cell receptor beta chains from one sample in a study of cytomegalovirus exposure and HLA in healthy donors. Libraries were prepared by immunoSEQ multiplex PCR; TCRdb keeps only in-frame clonotypes and omits some of them. The profile shows roughly 130,000 clones, over 60% of them singletons. The sequencing sample was made of PBMCs. All receptors derive from a human donor in good health. Both conserved end residues are part of each CDR3. A D gene is named only where the DNA matches it firmly. Expanded clones are given a class, and other clones once, few, many or no size at all.

j_call: TRBJ2-7
clone_size: .
v_call: TRBV5-1
d_call: .
cdr3_nt: TGCGCCAGCAGCTTGGATAGCGGTCTCGGGGACGAGCAGTACTTC
cdr3_aa: CASSLDSGLGDEQYF

j_call: TRBJ2-7
clone_size: .
v_call: TRBV7-2
d_call: TRBD2
cdr3_nt: TGTGCCAGCAGCTCCCGGGACTATGGGTTTTACGAGCAGTACTTC
cdr3_aa: CASSSRDYGFYEQYF

j_call: TRBJ2-3
clone_size: .
v_call: TRBV19
d_call: TRBD1
cdr3_nt: TGTGCCAGTAGTACAGGGGGACCCCCGGATACGCAGTATTTT
cdr3_aa: CASSTGGPPDTQYF

j_call: TRBJ1-2
clone_size: .
v_call: TRBV6-6
d_call: .
cdr3_nt: TGTGCCAGTAACCACGGGACTCTAATTAACTATGGCTACACCTTC
cdr3_aa: CASNHGTLINYGYTF

j_call: TRBJ2-3
clone_size: .
v_call: TRBV6-5
d_call: .
cdr3_nt: TGTGCCAGCAGTTACTCGGGCAGTTCAGATACGCAGTATTTT
cdr3_aa: CASSYSGSSDTQYF

j_call: TRBJ1-2
clone_size: .
v_call: TRBV4-3
d_call: TRBD1
cdr3_nt: TGCGCCAGCAGCCAAGATCGGGGACAGGGGAGTGGCTACACCTTC
cdr3_aa: CASSQDRGQGSGYTF

j_call: TRBJ2-7
clone_size: .
v_call: TRBV5-1
d_call: .
cdr3_nt: TGCGCCAGCAGCTTGGGGGACATCTCCTACGAGCAGTACTTC
cdr3_aa: CASSLGDISYEQYF

j_call: TRBJ2-3
clone_size: .
v_call: TRBV7-2
d_call: TRBD2
cdr3_nt: TGTGCCAGCAGCTATACTAGCGGGGGGGCGCCAGATACGCAGTATTTT
cdr3_aa: CASSYTSGGAPDTQYF

j_call: TRBJ2-7
clone_size: .
v_call: TRBV11-2
d_call: TRBD2
cdr3_nt: TGTGCCAGCAGCGCTTCGTCCAAGCGGGAGACGGCATACGAGCAGTACTTC
cdr3_aa: CASSASSKRETAYEQYF

j_call: TRBJ1-5
clone_size: .
v_call: TRBV6-1
d_call: TRBD1
cdr3_nt: TGTGCCAGCACCAGGGGGCTAAATCAGCCCCAGCATTTT
cdr3_aa: CASTRGLNQPQHF

j_call: TRBJ1-2
clone_size: once
v_call: TRBV27
d_call: .
cdr3_nt: TGTGCCAGCAGAGGCCGGGGACTCCGCACTAACTATGGCTACACCTTC
cdr3_aa: CASRGRGLRTNYGYTF

j_call: TRBJ2-3
clone_size: .
v_call: TRBV19
d_call: .
cdr3_nt: TGTGCCACCCAACAGGCGGGGGCTTTCACAGATACGCAGTATTTT
cdr3_aa: CATQQAGAFTDTQYF

j_call: TRBJ2-7
clone_size: .
v_call: TRBV9
d_call: .
cdr3_nt: TGTGCCAGCAGCGTTCGGGAGTGGGGTTACGAGCAGTACTTC
cdr3_aa: CASSVREWGYEQYF

j_call: TRBJ1-1
clone_size: .
v_call: TRBV19
d_call: TRBD1
cdr3_nt: TGTGCCAGTAGTCAAGGAGACAGGGGCGTGAACACTGAAGCTTTCTTT
cdr3_aa: CASSQGDRGVNTEAFF

j_call: TRBJ2-7
clone_size: .
v_call: TRBV5-4
d_call: TRBD1
cdr3_nt: TGTGCCAGCAGCCCCGACAGGGCCTACGAGCAGTACTTC
cdr3_aa: CASSPDRAYEQYF

j_call: TRBJ2-1
clone_size: .
v_call: TRBV11-1
d_call: TRBD2
cdr3_nt: TGTGCCAGCAGCTTAATCGCGCGGGAGACCGACAATGAGCAGTTCTTC
cdr3_aa: CASSLIARETDNEQFF